The text below deals with one T cell receptor beta chain. PCR was performed a second time for 7 to 11 cycles using a sample-barcoded 5' primer and a J-beta primer mix. TCRdb re-derived calls from the 5' RACE reads in MiXCR, one entry per CDR3 protein. The sample contains more than 1.4 million distinct CDR3 sequences, around 42% of which appear only once. Isolated per sample were at least 6.5 million PBMCs. The data originate from a study of blood T cells in healthy people across ages. Whole-study context: About one barcoded beta molecule per two T cells came from capture by template switching.

The sample was blood. The TCR originated in a young woman in good health.

The DNA of the CDR3 is TGCAGCGTGGTAGGGACGTACAGTCAGCCCCAGCATTTT. Translating it yields CSVVGTYSQPQHF. The gene calls are TRBV29-1 and TRBJ1-5; weak D call: TRBD1 (5 bases). Germline CDR1 reads SQVTM; CDR2 reads ANQGSEA. The CDR3 consists of 13 residues. V dropped 6 bases and J dropped 6 bases, with 15 bases sitting between them.